This passage covers 25 T cell receptor beta chains from one sample sequenced in a study of shared clonotypes between healthy human individuals. Selected positively for CCR7 and CD45RO-negative, naive CD8 cells excluded terminally differentiated effector memory CD45RA+ cells. Profiled with immunoSEQ multiplex PCR; TCRdb holds only in-frame clones, not every one. Of 700,000 to 950,000 clones in the sample, 90% to 98% were seen once. The sequencing sample was made of naive CD8+ T cells sorted from blood. These receptor sequences come from a man younger than 40 in good health.

J is TRBJ2-5 and V is TRBV7-2, with D tentatively TRBD1 (6 bases). CDR3 length: 18 residues. V was cut by 1 base and J by 2 bases, with 20 bases left in between. CDR1 is SGHTA and CDR2 is FQGNSA in the germline V gene. The CDR3 nucleotides are TGTGCCAGCAGCTTAGGAGCCGCACAGGGAAGTGTACAAGAGACCCAGTACTTC. It encodes CASSLGAAQGSVQETQYF.

This clone was recorded only once. This chain links TRBV9 with TRBJ2-1; possibly TRBD2 for D (5 bases). This CDR3 has 14 amino acids. Germline loops: CDR1 SGDLS, CDR2 YYNGEE. V was trimmed by 0 bases and J by 9 bases, leaving 13 bases between them. The CDR3 DNA sequence: TGTGCCAGCAGCGTAGAGAGGGATGGCGGTGAGCAGTTCTTC. As protein: CASSVERDGGEQFF.

The chain is built from TRBV9 and TRBJ2-3; tentative D call: TRBD2 (6 bases). The CDR3 runs 15 residues. CDR1 is SGDLS, CDR2 YYNGEE, per germline. With 0 bases removed from V and 4 bases from J, the gap between germline ends came to 12 bases. The CDR3 is CASSVAGASPDTQYF. CDR3 nucleotides: TGTGCCAGCAGCGTAGCGGGAGCCTCCCCAGATACGCAGTATTTT.

The chain links TRBV4-3 to TRBJ2-7; possible D gene TRBD2, 5 bases. The CDR3 is 15 amino acids. The ends were cut back, 0 bases at V and 5 bases at J, with 14 bases in the middle. Germline values: CDR1 LGHNA, CDR2 YSLEER. The CDR3: CASSQDPGIGNEQYF. Written as DNA, the CDR3 is TGCGCCAGCAGCCAAGACCCGGGGATAGGGAACGAGCAGTACTTC.

This chain links TRBV9 with TRBJ2-3; 7 nucleotides line up with TRBD1. The germline V gene encodes CDR1 SGDLS and CDR2 YYNGEE. With 4 bases clipped from V and 0 bases from J, the junction kept 8 bases outside the gene matches. The CDR3 is made up of 16 amino acids. Written as DNA, the CDR3 is TGTGCCAGCAGCTCTAGGACAGGTACTAGCACAGATACGCAGTATTTT. This gives the protein CASSSRTGTSTDTQYF.

This sequence joins TRBV9 and TRBJ2-2; possibly TRBD2 for D (5 bases). CDR3 length: 15 residues. The germline CDR1 and CDR2 sequences are SGDLS and YYNGEE. The V gene lost 0 bases and the J gene lost 4 bases, with 10 bases spanning the gap. The CDR3: CASSVDRGSTGELFF. The CDR3 DNA sequence: TGTGCCAGCAGCGTAGATCGGGGAAGCACCGGGGAGCTGTTTTTT.

The rearrangement uses TRBV4-1 and TRBJ2-3; TRBD1 matches 8 bases. The V and J ends lost 3 bases and 0 bases, in that order; junction bases with no gene match: 5. The CDR3 loop spans 16 amino acids. CDR1 and CDR2 (germline): MGHRA, YSYEKL. CDR3 in amino acids: CASSHRTGTSTDTQYF. The CDR3 DNA sequence: TGCGCCAGCAGCCATAGGACAGGGACCAGCACAGATACGCAGTATTTT.

This clone appeared a single time. The J gene is TRBJ2-7, the V gene TRBV27; 7 positions agree with TRBD1. The CDR3 contains 13 residues. CDR1 and CDR2 from the germline V gene are MNHEY and SMNVEV (reference sequence). J gave up 6 bases and V 6 bases, and 8 bases lay outside the gene matches. CDR3 in DNA: TGTGCCAGCAGCTGGGAACAGGGGAGCGAGCAGTACTTC. Its protein product is CASSWEQGSEQYF.

The V and J genes are TRBV7-8 and TRBJ2-3; the match to TRBD1 covers 9 bases. The CDR3 totals 16 residues. V lost 4 bases to trimming and J lost 9 bases; unmatched junction nucleotides: 14. Per the germline V gene, CDR1 is SGHVS and CDR2 is FQNEAQ. The DNA for the CDR3 is TGTGCCAGCAGCTCACCCCGGGACAGGGTATGGAACACGCAGTATTTT. Amino acid sequence: CASSSPRDRVWNTQYF. Full variable domain (outside the CDR3, taken from reference TRBV7-8 and TRBJ2-3): GAGVSQSPRYKVAKRGQDVALRCDPISGHVSLFWYQQALGQGPEFLTYFQNEAQLDKSGLPSDRFFAERPEGSVSTLKIQRTQQEDSAVYLCASSSPRDRVWNTQYFGPGTRLTVL.

V is TRBV7-6 and J is TRBJ2-2; D is ambiguous. CDR3 size: 14 residues. Trimming shortened V by 3 bases and J by 0 bases, and 5 bases separated the two germline ends. The germline V gene has CDR1 SGHVS and CDR2 FNYEAQ. Here the CDR3 DNA reads TGTGCCAGCAGCTTTTCCGCGAACACCGGGGAGCTGTTTTTT. Translation gives CASSFSANTGELFF.

The chain combines TRBV2 with TRBJ2-7; no clear D. The CDR3 covers 17 residues. V lost 0 bases and J lost 0, with 15 bases in between. CDR1 and CDR2 (germline): SNHLY, FYNNEI. The DNA of the CDR3 is TGTGCCAGCAGTGAAGCGCTTAGGAGTGGCGCCTCCTACGAGCAGTACTTC. It specifies CASSEALRSGASYEQYF.

The chain carries TRBV9 and TRBJ2-7; D is ambiguous. Germline CDR1 SGDLS, CDR2 YYNGEE. The CDR3 covers 13 residues. Trimming shortened V by 2 bases and J by 0 bases, and 6 bases separated the two germline ends. In nucleotides, the CDR3 is TGTGCCAGCAGCGTGCTACGCTCCTACGAGCAGTACTTC. It is translated as CASSVLRSYEQYF.

Only one count was recorded for this clone. As DNA, the CDR3 is TGCAGCGTTGAAGATCGAGGGACAGAAGGCTACGAGCAGTACTTC. It encodes CSVEDRGTEGYEQYF. The rearrangement uses TRBV29-1 and TRBJ2-7, with 7 nucleotides matching TRBD1. The V segment lost 0 bases and the J segment 3 bases; nucleotides outside the gene matches: 8. In germline, CDR1 is SQVTM, CDR2 ANQGSEA. This CDR3 spans 15 amino acids.

The chain recombines TRBV9 with TRBJ2-1, with 9 bases that match TRBD2. The germline V gene encodes CDR1 SGDLS and CDR2 YYNGEE. V was pared by 3 bases and J by 6 bases, with 10 bases of the junction left unmatched. The CDR3 loop spans 16 amino acids. The CDR3: CASSAELAGWGNEQFF. In DNA form, the CDR3 reads TGTGCCAGCAGCGCCGAGCTAGCGGGGTGGGGCAATGAGCAGTTCTTC.

V is TRBV10-2 and J is TRBJ2-7; 8 bases align to TRBD1. V lost 6 bases to trimming and J lost 2 bases; unmatched junction nucleotides: 3. Germline CDR1 and CDR2: WSHSY and SAAADI. The CDR3 is made up of 13 amino acids. The CDR3 reads CASSGDRTYEQYF. As DNA, the CDR3 is TGCGCCAGCAGCGGGGACAGGACCTACGAGCAGTACTTC.

This chain links TRBV9 with TRBJ2-3; D is uncertain. Germline CDR1 SGDLS, CDR2 YYNGEE. V lost 4 bases, J lost 0 bases, and 27 bases lay in between. The CDR3 is 20 amino acids. The CDR3 sequence: CASSTPVQPKHRFSTDTQYF. For the CDR3, the DNA is TGTGCCAGCAGCACTCCAGTACAGCCAAAACACCGCTTTAGCACAGATACGCAGTATTTT.

The chain carries TRBV18 and TRBJ2-7; 8 nucleotides match TRBD1. The trim removed 1 base at V and 2 bases at J, leaving 7 bases unmatched. CDR3 size: 16 residues. Germline V gives CDR1 KGHSH, CDR2 LQKENI. The DNA for the CDR3 is TGTGCCAGCTCACCACACGGGACAGGTAATACCTACGAGCAGTACTTC. Amino acid sequence: CASSPHGTGNTYEQYF. Looking up the rest from reference TRBV18 and TRBJ2-7 gives the full variable domain: NAGVMQNPRHLVRRRGQEARLRCSPMKGHSHVYWYRQLPEEGLKFMVYLQKENIIDESGMPKERFSAEFPKEGPSILRIQQVVRGDSAAYFCASSPHGTGNTYEQYFGPGTRLTVT.

The sample holds one count of this clone. V usage is TRBV27 and J usage is TRBJ1-2; no clear D gene. Germline assignment: CDR1 MNHEY and CDR2 SMNVEV (reference sequence). V was clipped by 2 bases and J by 6 bases, with 10 bases between them. This CDR3 spans 13 amino acids. CDR3 bases: TGTGCCAGCAGTTTAACCATGTTGCATGGCTACACCTTC. Translation: CASSLTMLHGYTF.

The rearrangement joins TRBV5-1 to TRBJ2-7; 12 nucleotides agree with TRBD2. V was pared by 0 bases and J by 6 bases, with 10 bases of the junction left unmatched. CDR3 length equals 17 residues. The germline CDR1 and CDR2 sequences are SGHRS and YFSETQ. CDR3 amino acids: CASSLALAGGPFVEQYF. CDR3 in DNA: TGCGCCAGCAGCTTGGCTCTAGCGGGAGGGCCGTTTGTCGAGCAGTACTTC.

This clone came up once. This CDR3 is CASSLESSYEQFF. CDR3 DNA: TGTGCCAGCAGCTTAGAGTCTAGCTATGAGCAGTTCTTC. This chain uses TRBV7-9 with TRBJ2-1; possible D gene TRBD2, 5 bases. CDR3 length equals 13 residues. With 1 base removed from V and 8 bases from J, the gap between germline ends came to 9 bases. The germline CDR1 and CDR2 sequences are SEHNR and FQNEAQ (reference sequence).

This chain connects TRBV4-1 to TRBJ2-1; D is perhaps TRBD1 (6 bases). Germline V gene data show CDR1 as MGHRA and CDR2 as YSYEKL. Trimming left V 0 bases short and J 0 bases short, with 12 bases between. This CDR3 comprises 17 residues. Here the CDR3 reads CASSQDRTASSYNEQFF. CDR3 nucleotides: TGCGCCAGCAGCCAAGACCGGACAGCGAGCTCCTACAATGAGCAGTTCTTC.

The V call is TRBV11-2, the J call TRBJ2-7; 10 bases line up with TRBD1. The CDR3 spans 12 residues. CDR1 is SGHAT and CDR2 is FQNNGV in the germline V gene. J gave up 4 bases and V 8 bases, and 2 bases lay outside the gene matches. The CDR3 sequence is CASRQGAYEQYF. Written as DNA, the CDR3 is TGTGCCAGCCGACAGGGGGCTTACGAGCAGTACTTC.

This rearrangement joins TRBV5-1 to TRBJ2-6; TRBD2 might be the D (5 bases). Germline V gene sequence: CDR1 SGHRS, CDR2 YFSETQ. The CDR3 totals 15 residues. V lost 0 bases and J lost 2, with 6 bases in between. The CDR3 reads CASSLEAAGANVLTF. The CDR3 region has the DNA TGCGCCAGCAGCTTGGAAGCGGCTGGGGCCAACGTCCTGACTTTC.

The chain couples TRBV19 to TRBJ1-3; 7 bases match TRBD1. Germline trimming cut 3 bases from V and 0 bases from J; bases unmatched to any gene: 5. The CDR3 contains 16 residues. Germline loops: CDR1 LNHDA, CDR2 SQIVND (reference sequence). The CDR3 loop reads CASSMGTANSGNTIYF. CDR3 DNA sequence: TGTGCCAGTAGTATGGGGACAGCGAACTCTGGAAACACCATATATTTT.

This clone was counted only a few times. This sequence joins TRBV25-1 and TRBJ2-1; no clear D gene. Germline CDR1 is MGHDK and CDR2 is SYGVNS. The CDR3 runs 13 residues. V lost 8 bases, J lost 0 bases, and 8 bases lay in between. CDR3 sequence: CASGPSSYNEQFF. In nucleotides, the CDR3 is TGTGCCAGCGGTCCGAGCTCCTACAATGAGCAGTTCTTC.